This TCR beta chain was observed in a study of T cells in Graves' hyperthyroidism and ophthalmopathy. Study at large: Peripheral blood was obtained at initial diagnosis, preceding any treatment.

Clinical symptoms, serum thyroxine, TRAb, thyroid ultrasound and orbital computed tomography informed diagnoses. The CDR3 is 17 residues long. Germline CDR1 is LGHNA and CDR2 is YNFKEQ. The V segment lost 1 base and the J segment 7 bases; nucleotides outside the gene matches: 12. This clonotype was recorded many times. Regions amplified from RNA transcripts were the TCR beta CDR3 regions. A set of HTBI primers served as the primers for a first-round RT-PCR of the TCR CDR3. One entry per CDR3 protein results from TCRdb running MiXCR on the multiplex PCR reads. This table has around 350,000 distinct CDR3 sequences, 19% appearing once.

The chain couples TRBV4-2 to TRBJ2-2; 7 nucleotides line up with TRBD1. The sample taken for sequencing was blood. The receptor was derived from a woman in her late teens or twenties with Graves' hyperthyroidism. CDR3 sequence reads: CASSQVLEDRPDGELFF. The CDR3 nucleotides are TGTGCCAGCAGCCAAGTCCTTGAGGACAGGCCGGACGGGGAGCTGTTTTTT.